The T cell receptor beta chain described here comes from a study of neurological immune-mediated disorders. Looked up from germline, CDR1 is SGHRS and CDR2 is YFSETQ. This CDR3 is built from 19 residues. TCRdb re-analysed the 5' RACE reads in MiXCR, keeping a single row per CDR3 protein. Among roughly 32,000 distinct CDR3 sequences, roughly 15% were seen once, and the ten largest hold roughly 5.2%. In regard to this clonotype: Relative to the germline gene, one junction end is altered; a read error may explain this.

The time point is: technical triplicate 2. V is TRBV5-1 and J is TRBJ2-6, with D perhaps matching TRBD1 or TRBD2 (6 bases each). The sequence was collected from a female donor with HTLV-1-associated myelopathy (HAM/TSP). The specimen sequenced was CD4+ T cells from blood. The CDR3 protein is CASSLPEGGRPSGVNVLTF. The DNA for the CDR3 is TGTGCCAGCAGCCTACCCGAGGGGGGACGACCCTCTGGGGTCAACGTCCTGACTTTC. Variable domain in full (rest from reference TRBV5-1 and TRBJ2-6): KAGVTQTPRYLIKTRGQQVTLSCSPISGHRSVSWYQQTPGQGLQFLFEYFSETQRNKGNFPGRFSGRQFSNSRSEMNVSTLELGDSALYLCASSLPEGGRPSGVNVLTFGAGSRLTVL.